Listed below are T cell receptor beta chains from one sample, sequenced in a study of T cell responses to AZD1222 COVID-19 vaccine. Method: immunoSEQ multiplex PCR; TCRdb's copy keeps in-frame clones and lacks some. The profile shows 180,000 or so clones, 80% to 95% of them singletons. The sample was peripheral blood, taken 28 days after the second AZD1222 dose. The source of these receptors is an adult who received the AZD1222 COVID-19 vaccine. Each CDR3 is given with its conserved first and last residue. Each record gives: J gene, clone size, V gene, D gene, CDR3 protein, CDR3 DNA. D genes are given only for firm matches. Size is stated for part of the rows, as once, few or many counts, or as a class when the clone is expanded.

TRBJ1-5	NA	TRBV6-2/TRBV6-3	NA	CASSYEWGARQPQHF	TGTGCCAGCAGTTACGAGTGGGGGGCAAGGCAGCCCCAGCATTTT
TRBJ1-6	once	TRBV19	NA	CASSIIGNSPLHF	TGTGCCAGTAGTATTATCGGTAATTCACCCCTCCACTTT
TRBJ1-6	NA	TRBV25-1	NA	CASSPAGSYNSPLHF	TGTGCCAGCAGTCCCGCGGGCTCCTATAATTCACCCCTCCACTTT
TRBJ1-6	NA	TRBV19	NA	CASNTALRLDNSPLHF	TGTGCCAGTAACACAGCCCTCCGGTTGGATAATTCACCCCTCCACTTT
TRBJ1-1	NA	TRBV6-5	TRBD1	CASRTIQGGIEAFF	TGTGCCAGTAGAACGATACAGGGGGGGATTGAAGCTTTCTTT
TRBJ2-3	NA	TRBV5-1	NA	CASSLPGVQGGNTDTQYF	TGCGCCAGCAGCCTACCGGGGGTACAGGGAGGGAACACAGATACGCAGTATTTT
TRBJ1-1	NA	TRBV6-5	NA	CASKAGTTEAFF	TGTGCCAGCAAAGCCGGGACAACCGAAGCTTTCTTT
TRBJ1-2	NA	TRBV7-2	NA	CASSLGGRRGYGYTF	TGTGCCAGCAGCTTAGGCGGGCGACGTGGGTATGGCTACACCTTC
TRBJ2-3	NA	TRBV21-1	NA	CASSSLPLGQGPGTDTQYF	TGTGCCAGCAGCTCTCTCCCCCTTGGACAGGGTCCGGGCACAGATACGCAGTATTTT
TRBJ2-2	once	TRBV5-4	TRBD1	CASSLLQGAGNTGELFF	TGTGCCAGCAGCTTGTTACAGGGGGCAGGGAACACCGGGGAGCTGTTTTTT
TRBJ1-1	NA	TRBV7-9	NA	CASMNTEAFF	TGTGCCAGCATGAACACTGAAGCTTTCTTT
TRBJ2-3	NA	TRBV19	TRBD1	CASSPRLRGTDTQYF	TGTGCCAGTAGCCCCCGCCTCAGGGGGACAGATACGCAGTATTTT
TRBJ2-7	NA	TRBV7-2	TRBD2	CASRRGLEAYEQYF	TGTGCCAGCAGGCGGGGGTTAGAAGCCTACGAGCAGTACTTC
TRBJ1-2	NA	TRBV10-3	NA	CAISAGSQGAYGYTF	TGTGCCATCAGCGCGGGTTCGCAGGGAGCCTATGGCTACACCTTC
TRBJ1-2	once	TRBV7-2	NA	CASSDRQGTYGYTF	TGTGCCAGCAGCGACCGCCAGGGGACCTATGGCTACACCTTC
TRBJ2-7	NA	TRBV6-2/TRBV6-3	NA	CASSPAAEAPYEQYF	TGTGCCAGCAGTCCCGCCGCGGAGGCCCCCTACGAGCAGTACTTC
TRBJ1-5	NA	TRBV5-1	TRBD1	CASSLAGRDSFNQPQHF	TGCGCCAGCAGCTTGGCCGGGCGGGACAGCTTTAATCAGCCCCAGCATTTT
TRBJ1-4	NA	TRBV5-1	NA	CASSSGRGSNEKLFF	TGCGCCAGCAGCTCCGGTCGAGGATCTAATGAAAAACTGTTTTTT
TRBJ1-4	NA	TRBV9	NA	CASSVRGETNEKLFF	TGTGCCAGCAGCGTTCGGGGTGAAACTAATGAAAAACTGTTTTTT
TRBJ2-6	NA	TRBV5-1	TRBD1	CASSTRGQGANVLTF	TGCGCCAGCAGCACCAGGGGGCAAGGGGCCAACGTCCTGACTTTC
TRBJ1-2	once	TRBV28	TRBD1	CASRQGYYGYTF	TGTGCCAGCAGACAGGGGTACTATGGCTACACCTTC
TRBJ2-7	once	TRBV27	NA	CASSPIRADEQYF	TGTGCCAGCAGTCCTATAAGAGCGGACGAGCAGTACTTC
TRBJ1-2	NA	TRBV9	NA	CASSVARSGGPTSTNYGYTF	TGTGCCAGCAGCGTAGCCAGGTCGGGGGGACCCACCAGCACTAACTATGGCTACACCTTC
TRBJ1-1	NA	TRBV28	NA	CASSPGLLTEAFF	TGTGCCAGCAGTCCGGGACTCCTCACTGAAGCTTTCTTT
TRBJ1-2	once	TRBV27	NA	CASTGGAQYGYTF	TGTGCCAGCACCGGGGGGGCGCAGTATGGCTACACCTTC
TRBJ2-7	few	TRBV5-1	TRBD2	CASSSPGLAGKEQYF	TGCGCCAGCAGCTCGCCGGGACTAGCGGGCAAAGAGCAGTACTTC
TRBJ1-5	NA	TRBV5-6	TRBD1	CASSLGAGTGFQPQHF	TGTGCCAGCAGCTTGGGGGCCGGGACAGGGTTCCAGCCCCAGCATTTT
TRBJ1-3	NA	TRBV6-5	TRBD1	CASRRQGLSGNTIYF	TGTGCCAGCAGGCGACAGGGACTCTCTGGAAACACCATATATTTT
TRBJ1-5	NA	TRBV3-1/TRBV3-2	TRBD1	CASSGPGTGSNQPQHF	TGTGCCAGCAGCGGGCCTGGGACAGGAAGCAATCAGCCCCAGCATTTT
TRBJ1-5	NA	TRBV19	NA	CASSTQQGQHQPQHF	TGTGCCAGTAGTACACAACAGGGCCAGCATCAGCCCCAGCATTTT
TRBJ1-5	NA	TRBV10-3	TRBD1	CAISGGTGGGDQPQHF	TGTGCCATCAGTGGCGGGACAGGGGGTGGTGATCAGCCCCAGCATTTT
TRBJ1-1	NA	TRBV20-1	NA	CSASSRMYTEAFF	TGCAGTGCTAGTTCCCGAATGTACACTGAAGCTTTCTTT
TRBJ1-3	NA	TRBV29-1	NA	CSVEQAGNSGNTIYF	TGCAGCGTTGAACAGGCAGGGAACTCTGGAAACACCATATATTTT
TRBJ1-5	once	TRBV5-1	TRBD1	CASSLGDSFNQPQHF	TGCGCCAGCAGCTTGGGGGACAGCTTCAATCAGCCCCAGCATTTT
TRBJ2-1	NA	TRBV4-1	NA	CASSQPVREGYNEQFF	TGCGCCAGCAGCCAACCAGTGAGGGAAGGGTACAATGAGCAGTTCTTC
TRBJ1-2	NA	TRBV24-1	NA	CATSNGDYGYTF	TGTGCCACCAGTAACGGAGACTATGGCTACACCTTC
TRBJ1-1	NA	TRBV6-6	NA	CASSRSGVASTEAFF	TGTGCCAGCAGTAGATCAGGGGTGGCGAGCACTGAAGCTTTCTTT
TRBJ1-1	NA	TRBV7-9	NA	CASSLVGSNTEAFF	TGTGCCAGCAGCTTGGTCGGGTCTAACACTGAAGCTTTCTTT
TRBJ1-3	NA	TRBV3-1/TRBV3-2	NA	CASRPTGTSGNTIYF	TGTGCCAGCAGACCAACAGGGACCTCTGGAAACACCATATATTTT
TRBJ1-1	once	TRBV7-9	NA	CASSLSATAQAFF	TGTGCCAGCAGCTTATCCGCTACCGCTCAAGCTTTCTTT
TRBJ1-5	once	TRBV21-1	NA	CASSNVGPQHF	TGTGCCAGCAGCAATGTTGGGCCCCAGCATTTT